Below are 5 T cell receptor beta chains sequenced from a single sample in a study of blood T cell repertoires in COVID-19. Libraries were prepared by immunoSEQ multiplex PCR; TCRdb keeps only in-frame clonotypes and omits some of them. The top ten hold over 1% of the sample, which has about 210,000 clones, about nine tenths seen once. The sequenced material came from PBMCs or T cells enriched from blood (not recorded which). The receptor set was obtained from a man younger than 45 who had recovered from COVID-19.

The chain is built from TRBV6-2 or TRBV6-3 and TRBJ1-2; perhaps TRBD1 as D (6 bases). Deletions cut 5 bases from V and 3 bases from J, with 13 bases between. The CDR3 spans 14 residues. Germline CDR1 and CDR2: MNHEY and SVGEGT. The CDR3 sequence is CASSTFTGHYGYTF. CDR3 nucleotides: TGTGCCAGCAGTACCTTCACAGGGCACTATGGCTACACCTTC.

The genes are TRBV19 and TRBJ1-5; the match to TRBD1 covers 7 bases. The V segment lost 2 bases and the J segment 2 bases; nucleotides outside the gene matches: 9. Germline V lookup: CDR1 LNHDA, CDR2 SQIVND (reference sequence). CDR3 length equals 17 residues. The CDR3 region has the DNA TGTGCCAGTAGTATACACACAGGGGTGCCTGGCAATCAGCCCCAGCATTTT. Amino acid sequence: CASSIHTGVPGNQPQHF.

In its sample, this clone was seen once. The J gene is TRBJ2-7, the V gene TRBV4-1; 8 bases align to TRBD1. Germline V gene lookup returns CDR1 MGHRA and CDR2 YSYEKL. After removal of 0 bases from V and 3 bases from J, the junction contained 7 bases not matched to a gene. The CDR3 is 16 amino acids. This CDR3 is CASSQEAAGGFYEQYF. The CDR3, as DNA: TGCGCCAGCAGCCAAGAAGCGGCAGGGGGCTTCTACGAGCAGTACTTC.

The chain combines TRBV11-2 with TRBJ1-3; no definite D call. The CDR3 contains 15 residues. The V gene lost 0 bases and the J gene lost 0 bases, with 6 bases spanning the gap. The V gene's germline CDR1 is SGHAT and CDR2 FQNNGV. The CDR3 nucleotides read TGTGCCAGCAGCTTAGAAACGAGCTCTGGAAACACCATATATTTT. This encodes CASSLETSSGNTIYF.

In the case of this clone: Mismatch with germline at one junction end may stem from a read error. J is TRBJ1-1 and V is TRBV7-8; a possible D gene is TRBD1 (6 bases). Germline V gene lookup returns CDR1 SGHVS and CDR2 FQNEAQ. The CDR3 loop spans 14 amino acids. The CDR3 sequence: CASSLAGQGTGRSF. CDR3 in DNA: TGTGCCAGCAGCTTAGCGGGTCAGGGGACCGGTCGTAGCTTT.